A selection of T cell receptor beta chains follows, all from one sample in a study of T cell responses to AZD1222 COVID-19 vaccine. The repertoire was sequenced with immunoSEQ multiplex PCR; TCRdb's copy has only in-frame clones and lacks some. The sample lists about 110,000 clones, 85% to 90% occurring once. Sample: peripheral blood, taken on day 0 of AZD1222 vaccination. The receptors originated from an adult in good health. Both conserved end residues are part of each CDR3. Each record gives: CDR3 protein, CDR3 DNA, J gene, V gene, clone size, D gene. A D gene is named only where the DNA matches it firmly. Clone size is given for some rows only: seen once, a few or many times, or a class if the clone is expanded.

cdr3_aa: CARGTDRDGEQYF
cdr3_nt: TGTGCCAGGGGGACCGACAGGGACGGGGAGCAGTACTTC
j_call: TRBJ2-7
v_call: TRBV2
clone_size: .
d_call: TRBD1

cdr3_aa: CASSEGNQPQHF
cdr3_nt: TGTGCCAGTAGTGAAGGGAATCAGCCCCAGCATTTT
j_call: TRBJ1-5
v_call: TRBV19
clone_size: .
d_call: .

cdr3_aa: CASSYPGGPVETQYF
cdr3_nt: TGTGCCAGCAGCTACCCGGGGGGCCCAGTAGAGACCCAGTACTTC
j_call: TRBJ2-5
v_call: TRBV5-4
clone_size: .
d_call: .

cdr3_aa: CASTRGTPDTGELFF
cdr3_nt: TGTGCCAGTACGAGGGGGACACCAGACACCGGGGAGCTGTTTTTT
j_call: TRBJ2-2
v_call: TRBV19
clone_size: once
d_call: .

cdr3_aa: CASSPGDRVETQYF
cdr3_nt: TGTGCCAGCTCACCGGGGGACAGGGTAGAGACCCAGTACTTC
j_call: TRBJ2-5
v_call: TRBV18
clone_size: once
d_call: TRBD1

cdr3_aa: CASSPGSSSGNTIYF
cdr3_nt: TGTGCCAGCAGCCCTGGATCTAGCTCTGGGAACACCATATATTTT
j_call: TRBJ1-3
v_call: TRBV2
clone_size: .
d_call: .

cdr3_aa: CASSYQGNFYGYTF
cdr3_nt: TGTGCCAGCAGTTACCAGGGAAATTTCTATGGCTACACCTTC
j_call: TRBJ1-2
v_call: TRBV6-5
clone_size: .
d_call: .

cdr3_aa: CASRLRYSGANVLTF
cdr3_nt: TGTGCCAGCAGGCTGCGGTACTCTGGGGCCAACGTCCTGACTTTC
j_call: TRBJ2-6
v_call: TRBV7-2
clone_size: .
d_call: .

cdr3_aa: CASRTTSGGYEQYF
cdr3_nt: TGTGCCAGCAGAACCACTAGCGGGGGGTACGAGCAGTACTTC
j_call: TRBJ2-7
v_call: TRBV6-5
clone_size: once
d_call: TRBD2

cdr3_aa: CASSPGLAGYNEQFF
cdr3_nt: TGTGCCAGCAGTCCCGGACTAGCGGGGTACAATGAGCAGTTCTTC
j_call: TRBJ2-1
v_call: TRBV28
clone_size: .
d_call: TRBD2

cdr3_aa: CASSLQRIYGYTF
cdr3_nt: TGTGCCAGCAGTTTACAGCGGATCTATGGCTACACCTTC
j_call: TRBJ1-2
v_call: TRBV28
clone_size: .
d_call: .

cdr3_aa: CASSLEADSLYGYTF
cdr3_nt: TGCGCCAGCAGCTTGGAGGCGGACAGCCTCTATGGCTACACCTTC
j_call: TRBJ1-2
v_call: TRBV5-1
clone_size: .
d_call: .

cdr3_aa: CASSPGVGNSPLHF
cdr3_nt: TGCGCCAGCAGCCCCGGGGTAGGGAATTCACCCCTCCACTTT
j_call: TRBJ1-6
v_call: TRBV5-1
clone_size: .
d_call: .

cdr3_aa: CASSLEQGRSYEQYF
cdr3_nt: TGTGCCAGCAGCTTAGAGCAGGGCCGTTCCTACGAGCAGTACTTC
j_call: TRBJ2-7
v_call: TRBV7-6
clone_size: .
d_call: .

cdr3_aa: CAWTGASSPLHF
cdr3_nt: TGTGCCTGGACAGGGGCTAGTTCACCCCTCCACTTT
j_call: TRBJ1-6
v_call: TRBV30
clone_size: .
d_call: .

cdr3_aa: CASSPRGSVGYTF
cdr3_nt: TGTGCCAGCAGTCCTAGGGGTTCGGTCGGCTACACCTTC
j_call: TRBJ1-2
v_call: TRBV12-3/TRBV12-4
clone_size: .
d_call: .

cdr3_aa: CASSAAGRSSYEQYF
cdr3_nt: TGTGCCAGCTCGGCGGCGGGACGGAGCTCCTACGAGCAGTACTTC
j_call: TRBJ2-7
v_call: TRBV18
clone_size: .
d_call: .

cdr3_aa: CASSFDPEGRVRTYEQYF
cdr3_nt: TGTGCCAGCAGCTTCGACCCGGAGGGCAGGGTCCGGACCTACGAGCAGTACTTC
j_call: TRBJ2-7
v_call: TRBV11-2
clone_size: .
d_call: .

cdr3_aa: CSADREDRELFF
cdr3_nt: TGCAGCGCCGACAGGGAGGACCGGGAGCTGTTTTTT
j_call: TRBJ2-2
v_call: TRBV29-1
clone_size: .
d_call: .

cdr3_aa: CASSEGLAGGGTDTQYF
cdr3_nt: TGTGCCAGCAGTGAGGGTCTAGCGGGAGGAGGGACAGATACGCAGTATTTT
j_call: TRBJ2-3
v_call: TRBV6-4
clone_size: .
d_call: TRBD2

cdr3_aa: CASSRLAGGWNEQFF
cdr3_nt: TGTGCCAGCAGTCGACTAGCGGGAGGTTGGAATGAGCAGTTCTTC
j_call: TRBJ2-1
v_call: TRBV6-2/TRBV6-3
clone_size: once
d_call: TRBD2

cdr3_aa: CASRPNLGTGGSRPYEQYF
cdr3_nt: TGTGCCAGCCGCCCCAATCTTGGGACAGGGGGAAGTAGGCCCTACGAGCAGTACTTC
j_call: TRBJ2-7
v_call: TRBV11-2
clone_size: .
d_call: TRBD1

cdr3_aa: CASSKSGTIQETQYF
cdr3_nt: TGTGCCAGCAGCAAGTCCGGGACTATCCAAGAGACCCAGTACTTC
j_call: TRBJ2-5
v_call: TRBV3-1/TRBV3-2
clone_size: .
d_call: TRBD2

cdr3_aa: CASSRQGLGYTF
cdr3_nt: TGTGCCAGCAGTCGACAGGGGCTGGGCTACACCTTC
j_call: TRBJ1-2
v_call: TRBV28
clone_size: .
d_call: TRBD1

cdr3_aa: CASSFTGTGYSYEQYF
cdr3_nt: TGTGCCAGCAGTTTTACCGGGACAGGGTACTCCTACGAGCAGTACTTC
j_call: TRBJ2-7
v_call: TRBV27
clone_size: .
d_call: TRBD1

cdr3_aa: CASSLGASKANSPLHF
cdr3_nt: TGTGCCAGCAGCTTAGGGGCCAGTAAAGCTAATTCACCCCTCCACTTT
j_call: TRBJ1-6
v_call: TRBV7-2
clone_size: .
d_call: .

cdr3_aa: CASSYSGGGEQFF
cdr3_nt: TGCGCCAGCAGCTATAGCGGGGGTGGTGAGCAGTTCTTC
j_call: TRBJ2-1
v_call: TRBV5-1
clone_size: .
d_call: TRBD2

cdr3_aa: CSVVGRNSNEQFF
cdr3_nt: TGCAGCGTTGTCGGACGGAACTCAAATGAGCAGTTCTTC
j_call: TRBJ2-1
v_call: TRBV29-1
clone_size: .
d_call: .

cdr3_aa: CASSPTPRGELFF
cdr3_nt: TGTGCCAGCAGCCCGACCCCTCGCGGGGAGCTGTTTTTT
j_call: TRBJ2-2
v_call: TRBV7-2
clone_size: once
d_call: .

cdr3_aa: CASSTGVRGYTF
cdr3_nt: TGTGCCAGCAGTACAGGGGTCAGGGGCTACACCTTC
j_call: TRBJ1-2
v_call: TRBV28
clone_size: .
d_call: TRBD1

cdr3_aa: CASSERDFTDTQYF
cdr3_nt: TGTGCCAGCAGCGAAAGGGACTTCACAGATACGCAGTATTTT
j_call: TRBJ2-3
v_call: TRBV7-3
clone_size: .
d_call: .

cdr3_aa: CASSSGGGPSPLHF
cdr3_nt: TGCGCCAGCAGCTCCGGAGGTGGACCCTCACCCCTCCACTTT
j_call: TRBJ1-6
v_call: TRBV5-1
clone_size: once
d_call: .

cdr3_aa: CASSPRTENNSPLHF
cdr3_nt: TGTGCCAGCTCCCCCAGGACAGAAAATAATTCACCCCTCCACTTT
j_call: TRBJ1-6
v_call: TRBV18
clone_size: once
d_call: .

cdr3_aa: CASSLVRGPAYEQYF
cdr3_nt: TGTGCCAGCAGCTTGGTGCGGGGACCTGCCTACGAGCAGTACTTC
j_call: TRBJ2-7
v_call: TRBV5-4
clone_size: .
d_call: .

cdr3_aa: CASSLRQGAVETQYF
cdr3_nt: TGTGCCAGCAGCTTGCGACAGGGGGCCGTAGAGACCCAGTACTTC
j_call: TRBJ2-5
v_call: TRBV5-4
clone_size: .
d_call: TRBD1

cdr3_aa: CASSPRGTGRYEQYF
cdr3_nt: TGTGCCAGCAGCCCCAGGGGGACGGGGAGGTACGAGCAGTACTTC
j_call: TRBJ2-7
v_call: TRBV6-5
clone_size: .
d_call: .

cdr3_aa: CASSVRSGSDEQYF
cdr3_nt: TGTGCCAGCAGCGTCCGCAGCGGGAGTGACGAGCAGTACTTC
j_call: TRBJ2-7
v_call: TRBV5-4
clone_size: .
d_call: TRBD2

cdr3_aa: CASSIAAAGGQETQYF
cdr3_nt: TGTGCCAGTAGCATAGCGGCGGCAGGGGGGCAAGAGACCCAGTACTTC
j_call: TRBJ2-5
v_call: TRBV19
clone_size: .
d_call: .

cdr3_aa: CASSLGSDQETQYF
cdr3_nt: TGTGCCAGCAGCTTGGGCAGCGACCAAGAGACCCAGTACTTC
j_call: TRBJ2-5
v_call: TRBV5-4
clone_size: .
d_call: .

cdr3_aa: CASSYSTWQPQHF
cdr3_nt: TGTGCCAGCAGTTACTCGACATGGCAGCCCCAGCATTTT
j_call: TRBJ1-5
v_call: TRBV6-2/TRBV6-3
clone_size: .
d_call: .

cdr3_aa: CASSFNEVQETQYF
cdr3_nt: TGCGCCAGCAGCTTCAATGAAGTACAAGAGACCCAGTACTTC
j_call: TRBJ2-5
v_call: TRBV5-1
clone_size: .
d_call: .

cdr3_aa: CASSAGRGEQYF
cdr3_nt: TGTGCCAGCAGCGCGGGAAGGGGTGAGCAGTACTTC
j_call: TRBJ2-7
v_call: TRBV9
clone_size: .
d_call: .

cdr3_aa: CASSLSGVEQFF
cdr3_nt: TGCGCCAGCAGCTTGTCAGGGGTTGAGCAGTTCTTC
j_call: TRBJ2-1
v_call: TRBV5-1
clone_size: .
d_call: .

cdr3_aa: CASSQGARKGLLSYEQYF
cdr3_nt: TGCGCCAGCAGCCAAGGCGCTCGAAAGGGACTACTCTCCTACGAGCAGTACTTC
j_call: TRBJ2-7
v_call: TRBV4-1
clone_size: .
d_call: TRBD2

cdr3_aa: CASSADLAAKETQYF
cdr3_nt: TGTGCCAGCAGTGCTGACCTAGCGGCAAAAGAGACCCAGTACTTC
j_call: TRBJ2-5
v_call: TRBV27
clone_size: .
d_call: TRBD2

cdr3_aa: CASSLANALYNEQFF
cdr3_nt: TGTGCCAGCAGCTTAGCGAACGCGCTGTACAATGAGCAGTTCTTC
j_call: TRBJ2-1
v_call: TRBV7-9
clone_size: .
d_call: .

cdr3_aa: CASTPPPGGTQETQYF
cdr3_nt: TGTGCCAGCACCCCCCCTCCCGGCGGGACCCAAGAGACCCAGTACTTC
j_call: TRBJ2-5
v_call: TRBV13
clone_size: few
d_call: .

cdr3_aa: CASSQDGLGGEQYF
cdr3_nt: TGTGCCAGCAGCCAAGATGGGTTGGGGGGCGAGCAGTACTTC
j_call: TRBJ2-7
v_call: TRBV3-1/TRBV3-2
clone_size: .
d_call: .